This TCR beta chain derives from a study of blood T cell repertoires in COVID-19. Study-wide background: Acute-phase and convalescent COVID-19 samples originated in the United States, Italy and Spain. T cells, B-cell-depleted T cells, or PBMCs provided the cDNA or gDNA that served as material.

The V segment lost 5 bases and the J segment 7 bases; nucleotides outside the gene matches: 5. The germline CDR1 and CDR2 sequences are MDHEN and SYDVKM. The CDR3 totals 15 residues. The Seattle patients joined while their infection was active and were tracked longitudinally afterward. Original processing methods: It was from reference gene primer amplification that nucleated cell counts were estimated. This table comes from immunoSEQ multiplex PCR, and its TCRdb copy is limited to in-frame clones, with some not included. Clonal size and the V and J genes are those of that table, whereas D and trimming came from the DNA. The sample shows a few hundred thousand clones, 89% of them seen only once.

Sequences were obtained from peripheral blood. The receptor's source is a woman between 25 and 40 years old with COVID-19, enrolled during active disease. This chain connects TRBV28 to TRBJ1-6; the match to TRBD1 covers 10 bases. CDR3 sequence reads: CASSPAGQGNSPLHF. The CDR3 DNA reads TGTGCCAGCAGTCCGGCGGGACAGGGGAATTCACCCCTCCACTTT.